This T cell receptor beta chain is drawn from a study of a mutant IDH1 vaccine in newly diagnosed glioma. Looking at the study overall: Following radiotherapy alone, or alongside temozolomide cycles, vaccination was started after an interval of 4-6 weeks.

General observations from the study: Vaccine-induced immune responses were detected in around 93% of patients. Top peripheral T cell clonotype shifts appeared unrelated to pseudoprogression.

Remarks on this clone: Antigen unknown.

Time point noted: week 5, during vaccination. The vaccine gave 300 ug of a 20-mer mutant IDH1 peptide subcutaneously per dose. Using immunoSEQ multiplex PCR, the repertoire was profiled, and TCRdb retains in-frame clones only, with some absent. The sample yields over 50,000 clones, around 90% seen once. The CDR3 length is 16 residues. The V and J ends lost 0 bases and 0 bases respectively, with 9 bases between them. The germline CDR1 and CDR2 sequences are SGHRS and YFSETQ. The sample in question was PBMCs, obtained from a glioma patient whose treatment included an IDH1 peptide vaccine. The chain is built from TRBV5-1 and TRBJ2-2, with TRBD2 as a possible D gene (6 bases). The clonotype comes from a woman between 40 and 50 years old with glioma. The CDR3 spells CASSLGAGSNTGELFF. The CDR3 region has the DNA TGCGCCAGCAGCTTGGGGGCGGGGTCGAACACCGGGGAGCTGTTTTTT.